Below are 30 T cell receptor beta chains sequenced from a single sample in a study of CD8 T cells in ankylosing spondylitis. Study results and limitations: Roughly eight highly homologous variants made up a TCR beta motif that seemed to typify ankylosing spondylitis blood.

Using its own MiXCR run on the 5' RACE reads, TCRdb lists one record per CDR3 protein. This sample has about 340,000 distinct CDR3 sequences; 8% occur once, and the top ten carry roughly 14%. These receptors are not linked to any known antigen. Specimen: blood, either unsorted or a sorted T cell fraction (not recorded which). The receptors derive from a male donor with ankylosing spondylitis.

In its sample, this clonotype was seen many times. The chain carries TRBV5-1 and TRBJ2-1; 9 bases are a match to TRBD2. Looked up from germline, CDR1 is SGHRS and CDR2 is YFSETQ. CDR3 size: 14 residues. V lost 8 bases, J lost 5 bases, and 8 bases stayed unmatched. CDR3 in amino acids: CASRLAGEDNEQFF. For the CDR3, the DNA is TGCGCCAGTAGATTAGCGGGAGAAGACAATGAGCAGTTCTTC.

There are many counts of this clonotype. This CDR3 is CASSTYQGHTDTQYF. The CDR3 region has the DNA TGTGCCAGCAGCACCTACCAGGGACACACAGATACGCAGTATTTT. The V and J genes are TRBV7-6 and TRBJ2-3; a possible D gene is TRBD1 (6 bases). Trimming shortened V by 5 bases and J by 2 bases, and 14 bases separated the two germline ends. CDR1 is SGHVS and CDR2 is FNYEAQ in the germline V gene. This CDR3 contains 15 residues.

This clonotype was detected a few times. J is TRBJ2-1 and V is TRBV11-2; D may be TRBD2 (5 bases). Germline values: CDR1 SGHAT, CDR2 FQNNGV. Deletions cut 0 bases from V and 10 bases from J, with 16 bases between. The CDR3 is made up of 15 amino acids. The CDR3 DNA sequence: TGTGCCAGCAGCTTAGATTGGAACCCAAGAGGGGAGCAGTTCTTC. Residues: CASSLDWNPRGEQFF.

This clonotype has at least ten counts. This chain joins TRBV6-2 or TRBV6-3 and TRBJ2-1; 7 bases match TRBD2. The CDR3 has 19 residues. Per germline, CDR1 MNHEY and CDR2 SVGEGT. J gave up 0 bases and V 0 bases, and 11 bases lay outside the gene matches. The CDR3 nucleotides are TGTGCCAGCAGTTACTCGAAAGGCGGGAGCTTTAGCTCCTACAATGAGCAGTTCTTC. The encoded protein is CASSYSKGGSFSSYNEQFF.

Written as DNA, the CDR3 is TGTGCCAGCCTCCAGGACAGATTGAACACTGAAGCTTTCTTT. Translating it yields CASLQDRLNTEAFF. The chain uses TRBV18 and TRBJ1-1, with D perhaps matching TRBD1 (6 bases). V lost 8 bases and J lost 0, with 13 bases in between. The CDR3 totals 14 residues. The germline V gene encodes CDR1 KGHSH and CDR2 LQKENI.

This clonotype was counted many times. The gene calls are TRBV15 and TRBJ1-3; D gene ambiguous. This CDR3 has 15 amino acids. Per the germline V gene, CDR1 is LNHNV and CDR2 is YYDKDF (reference sequence). Trimming removed 6 bases from V and 0 bases from J, with 12 bases in between. In DNA form, the CDR3 reads TGTGCCACCAGAGGTTACAGAAACTCTGGAAACACCATATATTTT. Protein: CATRGYRNSGNTIYF.

The V call is TRBV7-9, the J call TRBJ1-1; TRBD1 is a possible D gene (6 bases). CDR1 and CDR2 (germline): SEHNR, FQNEAQ (reference sequence). The CDR3 extends over 15 amino acids. Trimming stripped 7 bases from V and 1 base from J, with 16 bases between. CDR3 region: CASKGQGLTNTEAFF. CDR3 nucleotide sequence: TGTGCCAGCAAGGGTCAGGGGCTCACGAACACTGAAGCTTTCTTT.

The chain links TRBV2 to TRBJ2-2; TRBD1 is a possible D gene (5 bases). Germline V gives CDR1 SNHLY, CDR2 FYNNEI. Trimming left V 8 bases short and J 5 bases short, with 12 bases between. The CDR3 loop spans 13 amino acids. This CDR3 reads CASGRRGTGELFF. For the CDR3, the DNA is TGTGCCAGCGGGCGAAGGGGTACCGGGGAGCTGTTTTTT. Supplemented by reference TRBV2 and TRBJ2-2, the full variable domain reads EPEVTQTPSHQVTQMGQEVILRCVPISNHLYFYWYRQILGQKVEFLVSFYNNEISEKSEIFDDQFSVERPDGSNFTLKIRSTKLEDSAMYFCASGRRGTGELFFGEGSRLTVL.

V and J are TRBV4-2 and TRBJ2-6, with D possibly matching TRBD2 (5 bases). Trimming shortened V by 3 bases and J by 2 bases, and 11 bases separated the two germline ends. This CDR3 is built from 16 residues. Germline loops: CDR1 LGHNA, CDR2 YNFKEQ. CDR3 DNA: TGTGCCAGCAGCCAGGAAACCGGGACTGGGGCCAACGTCCTGACTTTC. Its translation is CASSQETGTGANVLTF.

This chain connects TRBV5-1 to TRBJ2-5; 9 bases line up with TRBD1. The CDR3 contains 14 residues. Germline loops: CDR1 SGHRS, CDR2 YFSETQ. V was pared by 4 bases and J by 5 bases, with 6 bases of the junction left unmatched. The CDR3 region is CASSETTGGETQYF. The CDR3 nucleotides read TGCGCCAGCAGCGAGACGACAGGGGGGGAGACCCAGTACTTC.

This clonotype was detected a few times. The CDR3 protein is CASSLRFGYGDTQYF. The CDR3 DNA sequence: TGTGCCAGCAGTTTACGGTTCGGGTATGGAGATACGCAGTATTTT. The chain joins TRBV27 to TRBJ2-3; D is unresolved. Trimming took 2 bases from V and 5 from J, leaving 14 bases between them. There are 15 residues in the CDR3. CDR1 is MNHEY, CDR2 SMNVEV, per germline (reference sequence).

This clonotype was recorded at least ten times. The CDR3 sequence is CASNRDRGPTDTQYF. The CDR3 DNA is TGTGCCAGCAATCGGGACAGGGGACCCACAGATACGCAGTATTTT. V usage is TRBV6-1 and J usage is TRBJ2-3, with 10 nucleotides matching TRBD1. This CDR3 comprises 15 residues. The ends lost 7 bases at V and 2 bases at J; junction bases unmatched: 6. From germline, CDR1 is MNHNS and CDR2 SASEGT.

This clonotype has a handful of counts. V and J are TRBV29-1 and TRBJ1-5; no firm D call. V was clipped by 5 bases and J by 3 bases, with 11 bases between them. Germline V gives CDR1 SQVTM, CDR2 ANQGSEA. The CDR3 loop spans 13 amino acids. CDR3 sequence: CSVFVGNNQPQHF. The CDR3 DNA sequence: TGCAGCGTTTTCGTGGGGAACAATCAGCCCCAGCATTTT. The variable domain in full, with the rest retrieved from reference TRBV29-1 and TRBJ1-5, is SAVISQKPSRDICQRGTSLTIQCQVDSQVTMMFWYRQQPGQSLTLIATANQGSEATYESGFVIDKFPISRPNLTFSTLTVSNMSPEDSSIYLCSVFVGNNQPQHFGDGTRLSIL.

Written as DNA, the CDR3 is TGTGCCACCAGTGATTCGGCCTCGGGGAGGGGTACAGATACGCAGTATTTT. Amino acid sequence: CATSDSASGRGTDTQYF. The chain carries TRBV24-1 and TRBJ2-3; 7 positions match TRBD2. After removal of 2 bases from V and 3 bases from J, the junction contained 10 bases not matched to a gene. Germline V lookup: CDR1 KGHDR, CDR2 SFDVKD. This CDR3 comprises 17 residues.

The J gene is TRBJ2-7, the V gene TRBV10-3, with TRBD2 matching 7 bases. J lost 0 bases, V lost 4 bases, and 6 bases had no gene match. This CDR3 spans 15 amino acids. CDR1 is ENHRY and CDR2 is SYGVKD in the germline V gene. The DNA for the CDR3 is TGTGCCATCAGTGGAGGCGGGAGAGGCTCCTACGAGCAGTACTTC. This codes for CAISGGGRGSYEQYF.

There are many counts of this clonotype. The rearrangement uses TRBV11-3 and TRBJ2-7; D may be TRBD2 (6 bases). Trimming removed 4 bases at V and 3 bases at J, with 13 bases between. The length of the CDR3 is 14 residues. Germline V gene lookup returns CDR1 SGHNT and CDR2 YENEEA. CDR3 in amino acids: CASSSGTQLYEQYF. CDR3 bases: TGTGCCAGCAGCTCCGGGACTCAGCTCTACGAGCAGTACTTC. Combining the CDR3 with reference TRBV11-3 and TRBJ2-7 gives the whole variable domain EAGVVQSPRYKIIEKKQPVAFWCNPISGHNTLYWYLQNLGQGPELLIRYENEEAVDDSQLPKDRFSAERLKGVDSTLKIQPAELGDSAVYLCASSSGTQLYEQYFGPGTRLTVT.

The chain links TRBV5-1 to TRBJ2-3; TRBD1 might be the D (6 bases). CDR3 length: 15 residues. CDR1 and CDR2 (germline): SGHRS, YFSETQ. Trimming stripped 4 bases from V and 1 base from J, with 13 bases between. This chain's CDR3 is CASSRTGLGTDTQYF. The DNA for the CDR3 is TGCGCCAGCAGCAGAACAGGGTTGGGCACAGATACGCAGTATTTT. Drawing the rest from reference TRBV5-1 and TRBJ2-3, the complete variable domain is KAGVTQTPRYLIKTRGQQVTLSCSPISGHRSVSWYQQTPGQGLQFLFEYFSETQRNKGNFPGRFSGRQFSNSRSEMNVSTLELGDSALYLCASSRTGLGTDTQYFGPGTRLTVL.

Written as DNA, the CDR3 is TGTGCCAGCAGTTACTCGACTAGCGGGAGAGGCGATACGCAGTATTTT. This codes for CASSYSTSGRGDTQYF. The chain is built from TRBV6-5 and TRBJ2-3; 12 bases align to TRBD2. Trimming at V came to 0 bases and at J to 6 bases, leaving 4 bases not matched to a gene. Germline values: CDR1 MNHEY, CDR2 SVGAGI. The CDR3 length is 16 residues.

The chain couples TRBV11-2 to TRBJ1-2; 10 bases align to TRBD1. V was clipped by 5 bases and J by 0 bases; unmatched bases: 3. CDR1 is SGHAT and CDR2 is FQNNGV in the germline V gene. There are 15 residues in the CDR3. For the CDR3, the DNA is TGTGCCAGCAGCCGGACAGGGGGAGCTAACTATGGCTACACCTTC. It translates to CASSRTGGANYGYTF.

The chain joins TRBV29-1 to TRBJ1-2; a possible D gene is TRBD1 (6 bases). Germline V gives CDR1 SQVTM, CDR2 ANQGSEA. V shed 1 base and J shed 4 bases, with 16 bases lying between them. This CDR3 has 15 residues. Written as DNA, the CDR3 is TGCAGCGTTGAAGGGACAGCCCCCCGGGGCTATGGCTACACCTTC. Translated, it gives CSVEGTAPRGYGYTF.

The chain employs TRBV12-3 or TRBV12-4 and TRBJ2-1; the D is unclear. V was pared by 6 bases and J by 3 bases, with 12 bases between. The CDR3 spans 14 residues. The DNA for the CDR3 is TGTGCCAGCAGAAACCGGGCTTGCTACAATGAGCAGTTCTTC. As protein: CASRNRACYNEQFF.

This clonotype was recorded many times. The V gene is TRBV12-3 or TRBV12-4, the J gene TRBJ1-6, with unresolved D. V dropped 4 bases and J dropped 9 bases, with 13 bases sitting between them. The CDR3 spans 14 residues. The CDR3 protein is CASSYVVSGSPLHF. The CDR3 DNA is TGTGCCAGCAGTTATGTCGTATCGGGTTCACCCCTCCACTTT.

The rearrangement joins TRBV3-1 to TRBJ2-2; D might be TRBD1 (6 bases). In germline, CDR1 is LGHDT, CDR2 YNNKEL (reference sequence). The CDR3 has 14 residues. Trimming stripped 3 bases from V and 6 bases from J, with 11 bases between. CDR3 in DNA: TGTGCCAGCAGCCAGAACAGGGCCGCCGGGGAGCTGTTTTTT. Translated: CASSQNRAAGELFF.

V and J are TRBV5-1 and TRBJ2-2; TRBD1 matches at 7 bases. With 0 bases clipped from V and 5 bases from J, the junction kept 1 base outside the gene matches. Germline lookup yields CDR1 SGHRS and CDR2 YFSETQ. This CDR3 is 14 amino acids long. The CDR3 bases are TGCGCCAGCAGCTTGGTGACAGGGACCGGGGAGCTGTTTTTT. Its protein product is CASSLVTGTGELFF.

The gene calls are TRBV12-3 or TRBV12-4 and TRBJ2-1; 11 nucleotides agree with TRBD2. The CDR3 is 13 amino acids. V was pared by 9 bases and J by 13 bases, with 11 bases of the junction left unmatched. The chain's CDR3 is CASRKLAGVLQFF. The CDR3 nucleotides are TGTGCCAGTCGAAAACTAGCGGGAGTATTACAGTTCTTC.

The chain couples TRBV27 to TRBJ2-2; maybe TRBD1 (6 bases). The length of the CDR3 is 13 residues. V was trimmed by 4 bases and J by 5 bases, leaving 8 bases between them. The germline CDR1 and CDR2 sequences are MNHEY and SMNVEV (reference sequence). Here the CDR3 reads CASSWGRTGELFF. In nucleotides, the CDR3 is TGTGCCAGCAGTTGGGGGCGGACCGGGGAGCTGTTTTTT.

This clonotype has just a few counts. The chain uses TRBV5-1 and TRBJ1-4, with D possibly being TRBD1 (5 bases). Deletions cut 4 bases from V and 4 bases from J, with 11 bases between. The CDR3 totals 14 residues. Germline CDR1 is SGHRS and CDR2 is YFSETQ. The chain's CDR3 is CASSGGQGNEKLFF. The CDR3 nucleotides read TGCGCCAGCAGCGGCGGGCAGGGTAATGAAAAACTGTTTTTT.

The DNA for the CDR3 is TGTGCCAGCAGCCTCGGCAGGGTCCCGGGGGGGAATGAGCAGTTCTTC. It translates to CASSLGRVPGGNEQFF. J is TRBJ2-1 and V is TRBV11-1, with TRBD2 matching over 8 bases. The CDR3 runs 16 residues. Germline V CDR1 and CDR2: SGHAT, FQDESV (reference sequence). V gave up 5 bases and J gave up 7 bases; unmatched junction bases: 13. Looking up the rest from reference TRBV11-1 and TRBJ2-1 gives the full variable domain: EAEVAQSPRYKITEKSQAVAFWCDPISGHATLYWYRQILGQGPELLVQFQDESVVDDSQLPKDRFSAERLKGVDSTLKIQPAELGDSAMYLCASSLGRVPGGNEQFFGPGTRLTVL.

The rearrangement uses TRBV4-2 and TRBJ2-7; D gene uncertain. The ends were cut back, 0 bases at V and 1 base at J, with 13 bases in the middle. The CDR3 is made up of 16 amino acids. The germline V gene encodes CDR1 LGHNA and CDR2 YNFKEQ. CDR3 in amino acids: CASSQDNGIGSYEQYF. For the CDR3, the DNA is TGTGCCAGCAGCCAAGATAACGGCATAGGGTCCTACGAGCAGTACTTC.

V gene TRBV6-1 combines with J gene TRBJ2-7, with D maybe TRBD2 (6 bases). Between the trimmed V and J ends, which lost 6 bases and 5 bases, there was a span of 11 bases. Germline assignment: CDR1 MNHNS and CDR2 SASEGT. The CDR3 has 12 amino acids. CDR3 in amino acids: CASRLARDEQYF. The CDR3 coding sequence is TGTGCCAGCAGACTAGCCAGGGACGAGCAGTACTTC.